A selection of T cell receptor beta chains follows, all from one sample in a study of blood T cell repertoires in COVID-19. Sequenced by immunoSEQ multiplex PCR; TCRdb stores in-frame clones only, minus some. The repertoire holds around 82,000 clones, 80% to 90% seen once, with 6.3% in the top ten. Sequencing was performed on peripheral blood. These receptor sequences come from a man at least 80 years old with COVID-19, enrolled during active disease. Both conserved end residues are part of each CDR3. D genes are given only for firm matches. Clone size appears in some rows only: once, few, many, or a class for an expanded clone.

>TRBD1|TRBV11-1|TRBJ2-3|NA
CASQGQSTDTQYF
TGTGCCAGCCAGGGACAGAGCACAGATACGCAGTATTTT
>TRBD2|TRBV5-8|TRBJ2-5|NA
CASSLGASGGRQETQYF
TGTGCCAGCAGCTTGGGGGCTAGCGGGGGAAGACAAGAGACCCAGTACTTC
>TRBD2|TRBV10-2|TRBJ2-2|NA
CASSVGTRNTGELFF
TGCGCCAGCAGTGTTGGGACTAGGAACACCGGGGAGCTGTTTTTT
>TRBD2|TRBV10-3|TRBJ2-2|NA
CAISGSGAPVGELFF
TGTGCCATCAGTGGAAGCGGGGCCCCAGTCGGGGAGCTGTTTTTT
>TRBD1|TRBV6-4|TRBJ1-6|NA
CASRRDRNSPLHF
TGTGCCAGCAGAAGGGACAGAAATTCACCCCTCCACTTT
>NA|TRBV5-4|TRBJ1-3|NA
CASSPDSGNTIYF
TGTGCCAGCAGCCCGGACAGTGGAAACACCATATATTTT
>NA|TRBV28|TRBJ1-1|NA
CASSTNPGSNTEAFF
TGTGCCAGCAGTACAAACCCCGGGAGCAACACTGAAGCTTTCTTT
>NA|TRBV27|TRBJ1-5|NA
CASSLARDQPQHF
TGTGCCAGCAGTTTAGCTCGGGATCAGCCCCAGCATTTT
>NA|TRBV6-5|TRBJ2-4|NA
CASSYVPGGAKNIQYF
TGTGCCAGCAGTTACGTTCCAGGAGGGGCCAAAAACATTCAGTACTTC
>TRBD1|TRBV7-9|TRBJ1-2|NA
CASSFPGQGNYGYTF
TGTGCCAGCAGCTTTCCGGGACAGGGGAACTATGGCTACACCTTC
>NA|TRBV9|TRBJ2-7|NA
CASSVQPGSEQYF
TGTGCCAGCAGCGTACAGCCGGGAAGCGAGCAGTACTTC
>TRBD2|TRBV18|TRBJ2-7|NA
CASSPTSGGIYEQYF
TGTGCCAGCTCTCCTACTAGCGGAGGTATATACGAGCAGTACTTC
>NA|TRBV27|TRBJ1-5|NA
CASSSGNQPQHF
TGTGCCAGCAGTTCAGGAAATCAGCCCCAGCATTTT
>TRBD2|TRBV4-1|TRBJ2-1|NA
CASSQDLFLAGPSSYNEQFF
TGCGCCAGCAGCCAAGATCTTTTTCTAGCGGGGCCCAGCTCCTACAATGAGCAGTTCTTC
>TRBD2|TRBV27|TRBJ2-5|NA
CASSLGLEETQYF
TGTGCCAGCAGTTTGGGACTAGAAGAGACCCAGTACTTC
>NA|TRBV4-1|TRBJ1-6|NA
CASSQAGLSHNSPLHF
TGCGCCAGCAGCCAAGCCGGACTGAGCCATAATTCACCCCTCCACTTT
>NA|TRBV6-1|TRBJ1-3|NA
CASSEARGFSGNTIYF
TGTGCCAGCAGTGAAGCGCGGGGTTTCTCTGGAAACACCATATATTTT
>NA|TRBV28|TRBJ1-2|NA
CASSWTAVFGGYTF
TGTGCCAGCAGTTGGACAGCGGTTTTCGGGGGCTACACCTTC
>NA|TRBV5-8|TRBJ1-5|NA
CASSYESYSNQPQHF
TGTGCCAGCAGCTACGAGAGCTATAGCAATCAGCCCCAGCATTTT
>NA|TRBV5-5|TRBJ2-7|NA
CASSLTVYEQYF
TGTGCCAGCAGCTTGACAGTCTACGAGCAGTACTTC
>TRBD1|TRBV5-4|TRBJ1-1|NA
CASSSTGVDTEAFF
TGTGCCAGCAGTTCTACAGGGGTTGACACTGAAGCTTTCTTT
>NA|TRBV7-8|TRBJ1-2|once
CASTWERGRMDGYTF
TGTGCCAGTACCTGGGAAAGGGGAAGGATGGACGGCTACACCTTC
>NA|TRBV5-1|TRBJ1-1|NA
CASSSTTGLNTEAFF
TGCGCCAGCAGCTCGACGACAGGTTTGAACACTGAAGCTTTCTTT
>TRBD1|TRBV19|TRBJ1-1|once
CASLTTGLNTEAFF
TGTGCCAGCCTTACGACAGGGCTGAACACTGAAGCTTTCTTT
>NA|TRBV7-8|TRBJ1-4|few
CASSPLLAGSPREKLFF
TGTGCCAGCAGCCCACTACTCGCGGGCAGTCCTCGAGAAAAACTGTTTTTT
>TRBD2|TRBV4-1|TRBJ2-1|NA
CASSQAGGPYNEQFF
TGCGCCAGCAGCCAAGCGGGGGGGCCCTACAATGAGCAGTTCTTC
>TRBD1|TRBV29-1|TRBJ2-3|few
CSVNHRDSSTDTQYF
TGCAGCGTTAACCACCGGGACAGTAGCACAGATACGCAGTATTTT
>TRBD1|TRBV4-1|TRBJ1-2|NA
CASSQASFTGGIGYGYTF
TGCGCCAGCAGCCAAGCTTCCTTTACAGGGGGCATTGGCTATGGCTACACCTTC
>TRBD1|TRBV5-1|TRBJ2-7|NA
CASSKDGTGVEQYF
TGCGCCAGCAGCAAGGATGGGACAGGGGTCGAGCAGTACTTC
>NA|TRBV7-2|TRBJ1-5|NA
CASSLDGGYQPQHF
TGTGCCAGCAGCTTAGACGGGGGGTATCAGCCCCAGCATTTT
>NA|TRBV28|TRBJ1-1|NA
CASSLSREQKEAFF
TGTGCCAGCAGTTTATCGCGGGAACAGAAGGAAGCTTTCTTT
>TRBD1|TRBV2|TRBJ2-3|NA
CASSIGTGDTGTQYF
TGTGCCAGCAGTATTGGGACAGGGGATACCGGAACGCAGTATTTT
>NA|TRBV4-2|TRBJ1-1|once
CASSQQENTEAFF
TGTGCCAGCAGCCAGCAGGAGAACACTGAAGCTTTCTTT
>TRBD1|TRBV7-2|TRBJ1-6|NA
CASSPDRGESPLHF
TGTGCCAGCAGCCCGGACAGGGGTGAGTCACCCCTCCACTTT
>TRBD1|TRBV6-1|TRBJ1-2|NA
CASSEGTGFDGYTF
TGTGCCAGCAGCGAAGGGACAGGGTTCGACGGCTACACCTTC
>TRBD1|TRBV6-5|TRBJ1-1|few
CASSPGGTAFF
TGTGCCAGCAGTCCAGGGGGTACGGCTTTCTTT
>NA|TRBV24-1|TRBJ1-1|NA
CATSGQIEMNTEAFF
TGTGCCACCAGTGGTCAGATCGAAATGAACACTGAAGCTTTCTTT
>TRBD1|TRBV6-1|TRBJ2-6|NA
CASRDTGAGANVLTF
TGTGCCAGCAGAGATACAGGGGCTGGGGCCAACGTCCTGACTTTC
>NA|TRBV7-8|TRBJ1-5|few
CASSPRGAQISPQHF
TGTGCCAGCAGCCCCCGGGGGGCACAGATATCGCCCCAGCATTTT
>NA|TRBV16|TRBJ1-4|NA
CASSPHPSEKLFF
TGTGCCAGCAGCCCCCACCCGAGTGAAAAACTGTTTTTT
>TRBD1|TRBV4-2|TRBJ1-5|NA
CASSYGQGGNQPQHF
TGTGCCAGCAGCTACGGACAGGGTGGGAATCAGCCCCAGCATTTT
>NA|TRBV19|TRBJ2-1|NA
CASSKIQGGHEQFF
TGTGCCAGTAGTAAGATTCAGGGAGGCCATGAGCAGTTCTTC
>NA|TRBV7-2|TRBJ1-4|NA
CASSHDRSPRKLFF
TGTGCCAGCAGCCACGACAGGAGTCCCCGAAAACTGTTTTTT
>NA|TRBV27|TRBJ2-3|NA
CASSLRGTDTQYF
TGTGCCAGCAGTCTACGAGGGACAGATACGCAGTATTTT
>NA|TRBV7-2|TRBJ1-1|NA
CASSLSDMNTEAFF
TGTGCCAGCAGCTTATCAGATATGAACACTGAAGCTTTCTTT
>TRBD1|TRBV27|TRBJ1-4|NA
CASSFRGQGTNEKLFF
TGTGCCAGCAGTTTCCGGGGACAGGGAACTAATGAAAAACTGTTTTTT
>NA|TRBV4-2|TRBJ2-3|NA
CASSQGGASGTDTQYF
TGTGCCAGCAGCCAAGGTGGGGCTAGCGGCACAGATACGCAGTATTTT
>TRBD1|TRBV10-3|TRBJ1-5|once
CAISESAGGSGQPQHF
TGTGCCATCAGTGAGTCGGCAGGGGGCTCAGGGCAGCCCCAGCATTTT
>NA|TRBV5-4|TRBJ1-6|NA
CASSLGQTNSPLHF
TGTGCCAGCAGCTTGGGACAGACTAATTCACCCCTCCACTTT
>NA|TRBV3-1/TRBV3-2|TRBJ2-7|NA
CASSQGAGAYEQYF
TGTGCCAGCAGCCAGGGGGCAGGAGCCTACGAGCAGTACTTC